A selection of T cell receptor beta chains follows, all from one sample in a study of vaccination and CD4 T cells after COVID-19. TCRdb re-derived calls from the PCR reads in MiXCR, one entry per CDR3 protein. The repertoire consists of about 20,000 distinct CDR3 sequences, with about 53% occurring once and the leading ten covering approximately 13%. These TCRs are of unknown antigen specificity. The specimen sequenced was CD4+ T cells from blood, cultured in vitro. The receptors were gathered from a human donor who had recovered from COVID-19. Each CDR3 is given with its conserved first and last residue. The order of the fields is J gene, D gene, clone size, V gene, CDR3 protein, CDR3 DNA. A D gene is named only where the DNA matches it firmly. Not every row has a clone size; where given, it reads once, few, many or a size class.

>TRBJ1-5|-|few|TRBV6-5
CASSYSNGLDQPQHF
TGTGCCAGCAGTTACTCGAACGGGTTGGATCAGCCCCAGCATTTT
>TRBJ1-4|-|-|TRBV20-1
CSARDWRVREKLFF
TGCAGTGCTAGAGACTGGAGGGTACGGGAAAAACTGTTTTTT
>TRBJ1-5|-|-|TRBV7-2
CASSPQASQNNQPQHF
TGCGCCAGCAGCCCCCAGGCTTCTCAGAACAATCAGCCCCAGCATTTT
>TRBJ1-5|-|medium-sized|TRBV7-2
CASSFRLLTAQHF
TGTGCCAGCAGCTTCAGGTTGCTGACGGCCCAGCATTTT
>TRBJ2-2|-|-|TRBV27
CASSSGTPGNTGELFF
TGTGCCAGCAGCTCCGGGACTCCCGGGAACACCGGGGAGCTGTTTTTT
>TRBJ1-3|-|-|TRBV27
CASSPRGGNTIYF
TGTGCCAGCTCCCCTCGTGGGGGAAACACCATATATTTT
>TRBJ1-3|-|-|TRBV20-1
CSAPQGFYGNTIYF
TGCAGTGCCCCGCAGGGGTTTTATGGAAACACCATATATTTT
>TRBJ2-2|TRBD2|few|TRBV6-1
CASSEGLAVSGELFF
TGTGCCAGCAGTGAAGGACTAGCGGTTTCCGGGGAGCTGTTTTTT
>TRBJ1-1|TRBD1|few|TRBV4-1
CASSRRTGGNGDTEAFF
TGCGCCAGCAGCCGACGGACAGGGGGCAATGGAGACACTGAAGCTTTCTTT
>TRBJ1-2|-|-|TRBV2
CASSEEVDGYTF
TGTGCCAGCAGTGAAGAAGTGGACGGCTACACCTTC
>TRBJ2-3|-|once|TRBV21-1
CASSTLGLAGGRRTDTQYF
TGTGCCAGCAGCACCTTGGGACTAGCGGGAGGACGTCGTACAGATACGCAGTATTTT
>TRBJ2-3|TRBD2|-|TRBV7-2
CASSSWTSSTDTQYF
TGTGCCAGCAGCTCCTGGACTAGCAGTACAGATACGCAGTATTTT
>TRBJ1-2|TRBD1|-|TRBV19
CASSIEDRGGGYTF
TGTGCCAGTAGTATAGAGGACAGGGGGGGAGGCTACACCTTC
>TRBJ1-5|-|-|TRBV6-5
CASSYPDSNQPQHF
TGTGCCAGCAGTTACCCGGACAGTAATCAGCCCCAGCATTTT
>TRBJ1-2|TRBD1|-|TRBV4-3
CASSQDPFGQGTNRGYTF
TGCGCCAGCAGCCAAGACCCCTTTGGACAGGGGACTAATCGGGGCTACACCTTC
>TRBJ2-2|-|-|TRBV4-3
CASSQDGLGANTGELFF
TGCGCCAGCAGCCAAGATGGTCTAGGCGCGAACACCGGGGAGCTGTTTTTT
>TRBJ2-1|TRBD2|-|TRBV20-1
CSARELAGGHYNEQFF
TGCAGTGCTAGAGAATTGGCGGGAGGACATTACAATGAGCAGTTCTTC
>TRBJ2-1|-|-|TRBV18
CASSPSASGHNEQFF
TGTGCCAGCTCACCGAGCGCCAGCGGCCACAATGAGCAGTTCTTC
>TRBJ1-1|TRBD1|-|TRBV11-3
CASSWTPAWTGKKNTEAFF
TGTGCCAGCAGCTGGACCCCGGCCTGGACAGGGAAGAAGAACACTGAAGCTTTCTTT
>TRBJ2-1|-|-|TRBV19
CASSPVTGFEQFF
TGTGCCAGTAGTCCTGTTACAGGGTTTGAGCAGTTCTTC
>TRBJ1-2|-|few|TRBV6-1
CASSDLGQHNGYTF
TGTGCCAGCAGCGACCTCGGACAGCATAATGGCTACACCTTC
>TRBJ1-6|-|few|TRBV2
CASSYNRAGSYNSPLHF
TGTGCCAGCAGCTATAACCGCGCCGGCTCCTATAATTCACCCCTCCACTTT
>TRBJ1-2|-|-|TRBV11-2
CASSLTRDYGYTF
TGTGCCAGCAGCTTAACTAGGGACTATGGCTACACCTTC
>TRBJ1-1|-|few|TRBV6-1
CASSATGGGEAFF
TGTGCCAGCAGTGCGACTGGGGGTGGTGAAGCTTTCTTT
>TRBJ1-1|-|few|TRBV10-3
CAISEGRQAFGAFF
TGTGCCATCAGTGAGGGTCGGCAGGCCTTCGGGGCTTTCTTT
>TRBJ1-1|-|few|TRBV7-2
CASSFAVNTEAFF
TGTGCCAGCAGCTTCGCGGTGAACACTGAAGCTTTCTTT
>TRBJ2-7|TRBD2|-|TRBV28
CASSFPGGKYF
TGTGCCAGCAGTTTCCCGGGGGGGAAGTACTTC
>TRBJ1-1|TRBD1|-|TRBV7-8
CASSFAGTAEAFF
TGTGCCAGCAGCTTCGCCGGGACAGCTGAAGCTTTCTTT
>TRBJ2-1|TRBD1|-|TRBV6-1
CASSNRGPPNNEQFF
TGTGCCAGCAGTAACAGGGGTCCCCCTAACAATGAGCAGTTCTTC
>TRBJ1-6|TRBD1|-|TRBV5-4
CASSSNGQGNSPLHF
TGTGCCAGCAGCTCAAATGGACAGGGAAATTCACCCCTCCACTTT
>TRBJ2-5|TRBD2|-|TRBV5-1
CASSVGLAGVETQYF
TGCGCCAGCAGCGTTGGGCTAGCGGGGGTGGAGACCCAGTACTTC
>TRBJ1-1|-|-|TRBV6-5
CASSYSASGRADTEAFF
TGTGCCAGCAGTTACTCGGCCTCCGGGAGGGCGGACACTGAAGCTTTCTTT